The present T cell receptor beta chain was sequenced within a study of CD8+CD57+ T cells in acquired aplastic anemia. Study summary: The mean DNA yield obtained from sorted CD4+ and CD8+ cells came to 3 to 3.5 ug.

Study results and limitations: Overlap between patients and controls comprised 25 to 30 CD8+ CDR3 sequences.

The authors sequenced patients whose flow cytometry had shown CD8+CD57+ cell expansion. As to this clonotype: The antigen remains unidentified.

Profiling of TCR beta VDJ combinations and CDR3 sequences used genomic DNA as template. A single record per CDR3 protein comes from TCRdb applying MiXCR to the reads. The data contain about 180,000 distinct CDR3 sequences, about 60% of them singletons. CDR1 SGHVS and CDR2 FQNEAQ come from the germline V gene. This CDR3 is 16 amino acids long. The V gene end was trimmed by 1 base and the J gene end by 8 bases; junction bases not matched to a gene: 9. The rearrangement uses TRBV7-8 and TRBJ1-2; TRBD1 matches at 11 bases. The sequence was obtained from a human donor with aplastic anemia. Sequenced sample: sorted CD4+, CD8+, or CD8+CD57+ T cells (not recorded which) from PBMCs. DNA for the CDR3: TGTGCCAGCAGCTTAGGGCTAGGACAGGGGGCGCAAGGCTACACCTTC. This codes for CASSLGLGQGAQGYTF.